What follows describes a single TCR beta chain. This sample stems from a study of T cells expressing NK-cell markers. Study at large: CD3+CD56+NKG2C+, CD3+CD56+NKG2C- and CD3+CD56-NKG2C+ T cells, once sorted, supplied the TCR beta repertoires. There were seven HCMV-seropositive donors and one seronegative donor among the eight sequenced.

TCRdb derives one entry per CDR3 protein from the 5' RACE reads, leaving out DNA. Seen in this sample are some 460,000 distinct CDR3 sequences; the ten most common clones hold about 1.5%. The germline CDR1 and CDR2 sequences are SGHVS and FQNEAQ. This CDR3 region has 14 residues. This chain joins TRBV7-8 and TRBJ1-4; checking the TCRdb D call of TRBD1 is not possible without DNA. Sequencing was done on a sample of blood T cells: a sorted CD56 or NKG2C T cell subset, CD4+ or CD8+ T cells, or bulk PBMC T cells (not recorded which). The receptor's source is a woman aged 50 to 60 in good health. The CDR3 sequence: CASSLDSATSELFF. The full variable domain, its missing parts supplied by reference TRBV7-8 and TRBJ1-4, is GAGVSQSPRYKVAKRGQDVALRCDPISGHVSLFWYQQALGQGPEFLTYFQNEAQLDKSGLPSDRFFAERPEGSVSTLKIQRTQQEDSAVYLCASSLDSATSELFFGSGTQLSVL.